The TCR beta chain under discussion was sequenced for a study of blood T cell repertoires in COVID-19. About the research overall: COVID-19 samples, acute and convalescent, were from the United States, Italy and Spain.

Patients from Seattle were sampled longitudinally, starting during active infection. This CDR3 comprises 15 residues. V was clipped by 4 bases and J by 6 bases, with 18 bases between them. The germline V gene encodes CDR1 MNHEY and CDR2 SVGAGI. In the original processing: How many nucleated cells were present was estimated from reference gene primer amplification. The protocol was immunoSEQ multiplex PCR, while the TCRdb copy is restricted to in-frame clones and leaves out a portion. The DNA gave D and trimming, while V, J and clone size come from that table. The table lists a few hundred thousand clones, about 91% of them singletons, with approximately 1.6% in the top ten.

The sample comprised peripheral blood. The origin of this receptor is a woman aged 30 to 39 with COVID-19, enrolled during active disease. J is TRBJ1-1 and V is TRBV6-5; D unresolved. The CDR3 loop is CASSWRTSYGAEAFF. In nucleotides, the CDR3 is TGTGCCAGCAGTTGGCGGACTTCCTATGGCGCTGAAGCTTTCTTT.